Following are 10 T cell receptor beta chains from one sample sequenced in a study of blood T cells in healthy people across ages. Then a second PCR, running about 6 to 11 cycles, was carried out with a sample-barcoded 5' primer and a J-beta primer mix. A single record per CDR3 protein comes from TCRdb applying MiXCR to the 5' RACE reads. The sample lists around 1,900,000 distinct CDR3 sequences, around 40% seen once, with 20% to 25% in the top ten. Specimen: blood. The source of these receptors is a human donor in good health.

This sequence joins TRBV6-2 or TRBV6-3 and TRBJ2-7, with D unresolved. This CDR3 region has 17 residues. The V end lost 2 bases, the J end lost 2 bases, and 19 bases lay between the germline ends. CDR1 is MNHEY and CDR2 is SVGEGT in the germline V gene. The CDR3 region is CASSYARLRRVTYEQYF. The CDR3 DNA sequence: TGTGCCAGCAGTTACGCGCGCCTCAGAAGGGTCACCTACGAGCAGTACTTC.

The V gene is TRBV7-3, the J gene TRBJ1-2; D ambiguous. The CDR3 is 13 residues long. V lost 5 bases and J lost 7, with 14 bases in between. CDR1 is SGHTA, CDR2 FQGTGA, per germline. CDR3 DNA: TGTGCCAGCAGCGAAGCCCCATGGGGTGGCTACACCTTC. It encodes CASSEAPWGGYTF.

This chain connects TRBV6-1 to TRBJ2-7; D might be TRBD1 or TRBD2, each matching 5 bases. Trimming removed 10 bases from V and 3 bases from J, with 13 bases in between. Germline V gives CDR1 MNHNS, CDR2 SASEGT. The CDR3 sequence is 12 residues long. CDR3 residues: CAINGAYYEQYF. The CDR3 coding sequence is TGTGCCATCAACGGGGCTTACTACGAGCAGTACTTC.

This clonotype was seen more than once but under ten times. The gene calls are TRBV20-1 and TRBJ1-2; tentative D call: TRBD1 (5 bases). This CDR3 spans 15 amino acids. The V gene's germline CDR1 is DFQATT and CDR2 SNEGSKA (reference sequence). V lost 6 bases and J 3 bases, leaving 20 bases between the germline ends. CDR3 sequence reads: CSAIPGWGVDYGYTF. The DNA for the CDR3 is TGCAGTGCCATACCTGGTTGGGGGGTTGACTATGGCTACACCTTC.

This rearrangement joins TRBV15 to TRBJ2-3; 7 bases line up with TRBD2. The CDR3 consists of 15 residues. Germline V lookup: CDR1 LNHNV, CDR2 YYDKDF (reference sequence). V dropped 0 bases and J dropped 8; count of bases not matched to a gene: 8. Here the CDR3 DNA reads TGTGCCACCAGCAGAGATGGACTAGATCTGGGTACGCAGTATTTT. It encodes CATSRDGLDLGTQYF.

At least ten counts were recorded for this clonotype. The CDR3 sequence is CASSSPGQQETQYF. Written as DNA, the CDR3 is TGTGCCAGCAGCTCGCCGGGACAGCAAGAGACCCAGTACTTC. The V call is TRBV7-9, the J call TRBJ2-5; 7 bases align to TRBD1. With V trimmed by 4 bases and J by 2 bases, 4 bases remained unmatched. The CDR3 has 14 residues. From germline, CDR1 is SEHNR and CDR2 FQNEAQ (reference sequence). Full variable domain (missing parts from reference TRBV7-9 and TRBJ2-5): DTGVSQNPRHKITKRGQNVTFRCDPISEHNRLYWYRQTLGQGPEFLTYFQNEAQLEKSRLLSDRFSAERPKGSFSTLEIQRTEQGDSAMYLCASSSPGQQETQYFGPGTRLLVL.

This chain connects TRBV10-3 to TRBJ1-1; D gene uncertain. The CDR3 contains 18 residues. V was trimmed by 3 bases and J by 1 base, leaving 21 bases between them. The germline V gene has CDR1 ENHRY and CDR2 SYGVKD. CDR3 region: CAISDPERGVPGNTEAFF. CDR3 bases: TGTGCCATCAGTGACCCAGAGAGAGGAGTCCCGGGGAACACTGAAGCTTTCTTT.

The V gene is TRBV6-2 or TRBV6-3, the J gene TRBJ2-3; 8 bases are shared with TRBD1. This CDR3 is 13 amino acids long. With V trimmed by 10 bases and J by 2 bases, 5 bases remained unmatched. Germline CDR1 and CDR2: MNHEY and SVGEGT. CDR3: CATTDRVTDTQYF. Here the CDR3 DNA reads TGTGCCACCACGGACAGGGTCACAGATACGCAGTATTTT.

This clonotype was recorded only once. The chain recombines TRBV7-8 with TRBJ1-4; maybe TRBD1 (5 bases). The CDR3 consists of 15 residues. The V gene lost 3 bases and the J gene lost 2 bases, with 10 bases spanning the gap. CDR1 is SGHVS and CDR2 is FQNEAQ in the germline V gene. CDR3 in amino acids: CASSLTWGTNEKLFF. In DNA, the CDR3 is TGTGCCAGCAGCTTGACCTGGGGGACTAATGAAAAACTGTTTTTT.

The V call is TRBV6-2 or TRBV6-3, the J call TRBJ2-1; the D gene is possibly TRBD2 (7 bases). V gave up 6 bases and J gave up 10 bases, with 16 bases separating them. CDR1 and CDR2 (germline): MNHEY, SVGEGT. The CDR3 loop spans 13 amino acids. For the CDR3, the DNA is TGTGCCAGCAGCCCGGGGGGCCCCAGGGAGCAGTTCTTC. Translation gives CASSPGGPREQFF.